Below, one T cell receptor (beta chain) is given with its context. Its antigen is undetermined. TCRdb keeps only in-frame clones here, not all; method: immunoSEQ multiplex PCR. The sample includes roughly 40,000 clones, approximately 86% of them seen just once. This sample is drawn from a study of OX40 agonist ivuxolimab in advanced cancers. Study-wide background: A diagnosis of hepatocellular carcinoma, melanoma, renal cell or head and neck cancer was present in dose-escalation patients. Partial responses were achieved by three patients, one with hepatocellular carcinoma and two with cutaneous melanoma.

The CDR3 covers 11 residues. V lost 8 bases, J lost 4 bases, and 7 bases lay in between. The germline V gene encodes CDR1 SEHNR and CDR2 FQNEAQ (reference sequence). General study points: Relative to CD4+, CD8+ T cells held more expanded clones on average. The 0.1-3.0 mg/kg partial responders had among the lowest clonal expansion.

The sequencing here drew on CD4+ or CD8+ T cells sorted from blood, taken in a trial of the OX40 agonist ivuxolimab. The clonotype was recovered from an adult with an advanced solid tumor such as melanoma, head and neck, liver or kidney cancer. The J gene is TRBJ2-3, the V gene TRBV7-9; D is ambiguous. This CDR3 is CASGLADTQYF. The CDR3 DNA reads TGTGCCAGCGGGTTGGCAGATACGCAGTATTTT.